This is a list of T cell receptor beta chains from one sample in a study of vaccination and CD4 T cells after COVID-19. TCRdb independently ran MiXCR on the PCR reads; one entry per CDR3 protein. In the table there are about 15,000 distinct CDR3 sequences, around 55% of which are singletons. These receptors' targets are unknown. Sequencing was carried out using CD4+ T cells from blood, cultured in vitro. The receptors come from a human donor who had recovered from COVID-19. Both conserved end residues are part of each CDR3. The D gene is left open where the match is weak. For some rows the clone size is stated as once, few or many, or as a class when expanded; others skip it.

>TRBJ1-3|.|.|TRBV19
CASTGRRDIVHASSGNTIYF
TGTGCCAGTACCGGCCGCCGGGACATAGTACACGCCAGCTCTGGAAACACCATATATTTT
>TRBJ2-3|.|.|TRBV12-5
CASGLVRGSSTDTQYF
TGTGCTAGTGGTTTGGTACGTGGCAGCAGCACAGATACGCAGTATTTT
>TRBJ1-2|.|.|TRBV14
CASSQLRGHYGYTF
TGTGCCAGCAGCCAGCTCAGGGGTCACTATGGCTACACCTTC
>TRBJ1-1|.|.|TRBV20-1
CRIQVLNTEAFF
TGCAGGATTCAGGTACTGAACACTGAAGCTTTCTTT
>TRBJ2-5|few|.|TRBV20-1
CSASGGQLTQYF
TGCAGTGCTAGCGGGGGGCAATTGACCCAGTACTTC
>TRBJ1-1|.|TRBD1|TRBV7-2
CASTLIVLDRGTEAFF
TGTGCCAGCACCCTGATCGTTCTTGACAGGGGCACTGAAGCTTTCTTT
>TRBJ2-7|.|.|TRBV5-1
CASSLRLESSYEQYF
TGCGCCAGCAGCTTGCGGCTAGAGAGCTCCTACGAGCAGTACTTC
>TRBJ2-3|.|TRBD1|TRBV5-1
CASSSAGQGSGDTQYF
TGCGCCAGCAGCTCGGCGGGACAGGGGAGTGGAGATACGCAGTATTTT
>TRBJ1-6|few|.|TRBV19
CASSGWDGTNSPLHF
TGTGCCAGTAGTGGATGGGACGGGACGAATTCACCCCTCCACTTT
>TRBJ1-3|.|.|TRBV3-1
CASSPTVGPGNTIYF
TGTGCCAGCAGCCCGACCGTCGGCCCTGGAAACACCATATATTTT
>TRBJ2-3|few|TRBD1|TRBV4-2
CASSHSRQGSTDTQYF
TGTGCCAGCAGCCACTCTCGACAGGGGAGCACAGATACGCAGTATTTT
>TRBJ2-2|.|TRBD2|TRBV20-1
CSARRGLAGTGELFF
TGCAGTGCTAGGCGGGGGCTAGCGGGCACCGGGGAGCTGTTTTTT
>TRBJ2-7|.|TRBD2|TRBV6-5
CASSYAAGGSYEQYF
TGTGCCAGCAGTTATGCCGCGGGAGGGAGCTACGAGCAGTACTTC
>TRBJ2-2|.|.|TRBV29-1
CSVSHFRTGELFF
TGCAGCGTTAGTCACTTCCGCACCGGGGAGCTGTTTTTT
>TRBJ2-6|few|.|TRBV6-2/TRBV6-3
CASSYGLSGANVLTF
TGTGCCAGCAGTTACGGGCTCTCTGGGGCCAACGTCCTGACTTTC
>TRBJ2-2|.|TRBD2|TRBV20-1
CSAPGLATNTGELFF
TGCAGTGCGCCAGGACTAGCGACGAACACCGGGGAGCTGTTTTTT
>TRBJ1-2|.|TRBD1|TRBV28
CASSPPPGQGSYTF
TGTGCCAGCAGTCCTCCCCCGGGACAGGGGAGCTACACCTTC
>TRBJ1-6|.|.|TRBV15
CATSPGRLNNSPLHF
TGTGCCACCAGCCCAGGGAGGTTGAACAATTCACCCCTCCACTTT
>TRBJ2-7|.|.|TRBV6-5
CASSYRRGNTRYEQYF
TGTGCCAGCAGTTACCGAAGAGGAAATACCCGGTACGAGCAGTACTTC
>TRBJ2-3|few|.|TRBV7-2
CASSPRGSGDTQYF
TGTGCCAGCAGCCCCCGGGGCAGCGGGGATACGCAGTATTTT
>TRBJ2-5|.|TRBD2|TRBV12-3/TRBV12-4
CASSISGATQYF
TGTGCCAGCAGTATTAGCGGGGCGACCCAGTACTTC